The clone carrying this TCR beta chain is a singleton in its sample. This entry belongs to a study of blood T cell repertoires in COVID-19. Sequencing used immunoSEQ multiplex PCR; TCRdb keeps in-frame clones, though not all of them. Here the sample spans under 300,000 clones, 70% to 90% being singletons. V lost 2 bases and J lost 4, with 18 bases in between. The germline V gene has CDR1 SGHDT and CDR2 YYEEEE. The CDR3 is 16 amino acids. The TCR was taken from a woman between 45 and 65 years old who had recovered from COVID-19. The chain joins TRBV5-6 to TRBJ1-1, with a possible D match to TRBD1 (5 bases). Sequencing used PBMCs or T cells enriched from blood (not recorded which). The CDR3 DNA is TGTGCCAGCAGCTTTGCCGGGGCCGGGGGGGGCACTGAAGCTTTCTTT. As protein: CASSFAGAGGGTEAFF. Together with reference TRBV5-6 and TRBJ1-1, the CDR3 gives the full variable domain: DAGVTQSPTHLIKTRGQQVTLRCSPKSGHDTVSWYQQALGQGPQFIFQYYEEEERQRGNFPDRFSGHQFPNYSSELNVNALLLGDSALYLCASSFAGAGGGTEAFFGQGTRLTVV.